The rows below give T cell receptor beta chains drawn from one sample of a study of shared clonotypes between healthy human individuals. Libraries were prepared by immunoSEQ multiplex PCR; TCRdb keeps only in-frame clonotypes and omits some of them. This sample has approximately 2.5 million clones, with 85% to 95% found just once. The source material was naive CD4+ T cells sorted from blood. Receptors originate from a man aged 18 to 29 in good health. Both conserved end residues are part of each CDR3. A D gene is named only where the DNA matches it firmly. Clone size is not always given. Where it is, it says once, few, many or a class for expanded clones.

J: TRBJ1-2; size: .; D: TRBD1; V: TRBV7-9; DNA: TGTGCCAGCAGCGTAGGGACAGGCCGCGGCTACACCTTC; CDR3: CASSVGTGRGYTF
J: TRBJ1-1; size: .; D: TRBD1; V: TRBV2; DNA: TGTGCCAGCAGGATACAGGGGATAGGCACTGAAGCTTTCTTT; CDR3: CASRIQGIGTEAFF
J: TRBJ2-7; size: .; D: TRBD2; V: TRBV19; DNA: TGTGCCAGTAGGGGAAAGCGGGGGTCCTACGAGCAGTACTTC; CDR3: CASRGKRGSYEQYF
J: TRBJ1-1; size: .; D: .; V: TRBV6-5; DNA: TGTGCCAGCAGTTACTGGGGATCGCAATACACTGAAGCTTTCTTT; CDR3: CASSYWGSQYTEAFF
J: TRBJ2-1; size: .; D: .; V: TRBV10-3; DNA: TGTGCCATCAGTGAGTTGGGGAATGAGCAGTTCTTC; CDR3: CAISELGNEQFF
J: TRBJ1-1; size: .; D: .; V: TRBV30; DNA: TGTGCCTGGAGTGTACCTCGGACGGGGAACACTGAAGCTTTCTTT; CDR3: CAWSVPRTGNTEAFF
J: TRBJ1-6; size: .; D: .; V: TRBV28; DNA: TGTGCCAGCAGTTCCCCGGGGCTTGGGAATTCACCCCTCCACTTT; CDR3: CASSSPGLGNSPLHF
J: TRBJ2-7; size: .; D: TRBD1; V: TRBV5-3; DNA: TGTGCCAGAGCAGGGGGCGGAGAGACTTCCTACGAGCAGTACTTC; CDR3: CARAGGGETSYEQYF
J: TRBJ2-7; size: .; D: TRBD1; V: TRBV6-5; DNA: TGTGCCAGCAGTTACTCTCCGACAGGGGGGAACTACGAGCAGTACTTC; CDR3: CASSYSPTGGNYEQYF
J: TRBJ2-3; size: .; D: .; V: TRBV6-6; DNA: TGTGCCAGCAGCTCTGTGGGGGAGGCAGATACGCAGTATTTT; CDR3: CASSSVGEADTQYF
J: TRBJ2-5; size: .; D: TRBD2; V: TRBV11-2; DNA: TGTGCCAGCAGCTTAGGTGCGAGCGGGGAGGAGACCCAGTACTTC; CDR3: CASSLGASGEETQYF
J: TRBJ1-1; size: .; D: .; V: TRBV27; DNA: TGTGCCAGCGCCCGGACAGAGAACACTGAAGCTTTCTTT; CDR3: CASARTENTEAFF
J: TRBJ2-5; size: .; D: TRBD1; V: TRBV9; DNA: TGTGCCAGCAGCGTAGCTTTACAGGGGGTAGAGACCCAGTACTTC; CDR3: CASSVALQGVETQYF
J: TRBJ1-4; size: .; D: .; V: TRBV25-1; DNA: TGTGCCAGCAGTGAATATCTCCTGCGGAATGAAAAACTGTTTTTT; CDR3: CASSEYLLRNEKLFF
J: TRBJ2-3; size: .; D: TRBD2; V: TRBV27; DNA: TGTGCCAGCCGGTTAGGACTAGCCGGAGATACGCAGTATTTT; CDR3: CASRLGLAGDTQYF
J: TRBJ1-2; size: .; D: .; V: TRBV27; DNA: TGTGCCAGCAGTTTACAGGGGCAAGGCTACACCTTC; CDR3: CASSLQGQGYTF
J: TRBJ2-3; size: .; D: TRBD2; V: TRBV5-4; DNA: TGTGCCAGCCGACCCGGGGGGGCTAGCACAGATACGCAGTATTTT; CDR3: CASRPGGASTDTQYF
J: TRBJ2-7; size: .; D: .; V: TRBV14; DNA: TGTGCCAGCAGCCAAGATTCCTGGACAGCATCCTACGAGCAGTACTTC; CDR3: CASSQDSWTASYEQYF
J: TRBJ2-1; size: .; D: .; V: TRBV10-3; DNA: TGTGCCATCAGTGAGTCGGCAAAGGGTGGTGAGCAGTTCTTC; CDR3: CAISESAKGGEQFF
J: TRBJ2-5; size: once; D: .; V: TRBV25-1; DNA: TGTGCCAGCAGTGAATCGGAACTAGTGATTCAAGAGACCCAGTACTTC; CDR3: CASSESELVIQETQYF
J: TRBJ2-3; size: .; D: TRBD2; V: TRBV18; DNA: TGTGCCAGCTCACCACAGGGTCTAGCGGGAGGATCAGATACGCAGTATTTT; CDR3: CASSPQGLAGGSDTQYF
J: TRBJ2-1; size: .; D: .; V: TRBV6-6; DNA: TGTGCCAGCAGGCCCGGGGGCGGGGATGAGCAGTTCTTC; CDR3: CASRPGGGDEQFF
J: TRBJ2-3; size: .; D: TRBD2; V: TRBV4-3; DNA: TGCGCCAGCAGCCATGGACTAGCGGGACGACTAACAGATACGCAGTATTTT; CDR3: CASSHGLAGRLTDTQYF
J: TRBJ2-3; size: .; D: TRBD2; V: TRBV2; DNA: TGTGCCAGCCAACTAGCGGGAGGATCAGATACGCAGTATTTT; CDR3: CASQLAGGSDTQYF
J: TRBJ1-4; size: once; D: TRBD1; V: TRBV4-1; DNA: TGCGCCAGCAGCCGGCAGGGGGCAGATGAAAAACTGTTTTTT; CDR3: CASSRQGADEKLFF
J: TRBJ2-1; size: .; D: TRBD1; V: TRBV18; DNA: TGTGCCAGCTCATCAGGGACAGGGGTCACTGAGCAGTTCTTC; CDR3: CASSSGTGVTEQFF
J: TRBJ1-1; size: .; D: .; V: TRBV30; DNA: TGTGCCTGGAGAGTAGGCGGGGGCCCGAACACTGAAGCTTTCTTT; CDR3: CAWRVGGGPNTEAFF
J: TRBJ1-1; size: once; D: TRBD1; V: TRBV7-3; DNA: TGTGCCAGCAGCGAAACAGGGGATATCACTGAAGCTTTCTTT; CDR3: CASSETGDITEAFF
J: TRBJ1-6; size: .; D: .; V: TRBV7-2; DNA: TGTGCCAGCAGCTTAAGGCAGGAGCTTAATTCACCCCTCCACTTT; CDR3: CASSLRQELNSPLHF
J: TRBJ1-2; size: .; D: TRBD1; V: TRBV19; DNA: TGTGCCAGTAGGAATACAGGGGGCGATGGCTACACCTTC; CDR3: CASRNTGGDGYTF
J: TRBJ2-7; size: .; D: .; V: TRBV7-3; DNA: TGTGCCAGCAGCTTAACAGGGGGTTCGCGCGAGCAGTACTTC; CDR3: CASSLTGGSREQYF
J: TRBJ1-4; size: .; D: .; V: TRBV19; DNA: TGTGCCAGTAGTGCAGGGGATGCAACTAATGAAAAACTGTTTTTT; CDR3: CASSAGDATNEKLFF
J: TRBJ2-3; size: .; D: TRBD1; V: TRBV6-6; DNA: TGTGCCAGCAGTTTTGGGACAGACACAGATACGCAGTATTTT; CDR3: CASSFGTDTDTQYF
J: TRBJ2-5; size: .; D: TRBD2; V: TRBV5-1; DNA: TGCGCCAGTAAATCGGGGGGGCCGGGAGAGACCCAGTACTTC; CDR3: CASKSGGPGETQYF
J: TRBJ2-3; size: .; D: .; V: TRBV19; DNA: TGTGCCAGTAGTAGAAGTAGCGTCACAGATACGCAGTATTTT; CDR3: CASSRSSVTDTQYF
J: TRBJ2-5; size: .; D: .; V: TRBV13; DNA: TGTGCCAGCAGCTCCCCCTCGGGGGAGCAGTACTTC; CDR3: CASSSPSGEQYF
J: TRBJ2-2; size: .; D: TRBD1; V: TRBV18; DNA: TGTGCCAGCTCACCACCGTCAGGGGGAGCGGCCGGGGAGCTGTTTTTT; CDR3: CASSPPSGGAAGELFF
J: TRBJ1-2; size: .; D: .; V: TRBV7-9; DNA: TGTGCCAGCAGGGATAGGACATATACTTATGGCTACACCTTC; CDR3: CASRDRTYTYGYTF
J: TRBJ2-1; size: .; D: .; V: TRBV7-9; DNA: TGTGCCAGCAGCTTACAGCGGACTCCGTACAATGAGCAGTTCTTC; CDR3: CASSLQRTPYNEQFF
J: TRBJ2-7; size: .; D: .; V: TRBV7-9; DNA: TGTGCCAGCAGTAAAATACAGGGTCCCTACGAGCAGTACTTC; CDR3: CASSKIQGPYEQYF
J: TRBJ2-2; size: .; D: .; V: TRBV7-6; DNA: TGTGCCAGCAGCACAACTAGCATGGGAACCGGGGAGCTGTTTTTT; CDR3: CASSTTSMGTGELFF
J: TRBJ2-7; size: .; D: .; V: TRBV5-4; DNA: TGTGCCAGCAGCCCCCGGACAGACGCCTACGAGCAGTACTTC; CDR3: CASSPRTDAYEQYF
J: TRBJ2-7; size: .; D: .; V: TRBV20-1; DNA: TGCAGTGCTAGAGGGGCTTACGAGCAGTACTTC; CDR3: CSARGAYEQYF
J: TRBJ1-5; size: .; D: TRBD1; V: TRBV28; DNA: TGTGCCACCGGACAGGACCGCCGCAATCAGCCCCAGCATTTT; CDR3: CATGQDRRNQPQHF
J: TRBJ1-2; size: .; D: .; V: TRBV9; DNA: TGTGCCAGCAGCGCCCAGGCAGGATTGAACTATGGCTACACCTTC; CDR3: CASSAQAGLNYGYTF
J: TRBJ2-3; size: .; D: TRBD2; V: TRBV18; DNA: TGTGCCAGCTCACCAAGACTACTAGCGGGTGCAGATACGCAGTATTTT; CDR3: CASSPRLLAGADTQYF
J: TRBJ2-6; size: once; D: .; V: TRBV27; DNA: TGTGCCAGCAGTTCGGGGACTTCTGGGGCCAACGTCCTGACTTTC; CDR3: CASSSGTSGANVLTF
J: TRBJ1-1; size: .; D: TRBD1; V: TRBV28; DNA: TGTGCCAGCCGGGGACAGGGGTTTTTGAACACTGAAGCTTTCTTT; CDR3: CASRGQGFLNTEAFF
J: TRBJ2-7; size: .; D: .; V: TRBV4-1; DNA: TGCGCCAGCAGCCCTTTCTACGAGCAGTACTTC; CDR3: CASSPFYEQYF
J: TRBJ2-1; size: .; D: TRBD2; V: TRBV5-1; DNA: TGCGCCAGCAGCGGGCTAGCGGGGGACGGGAAGAATGAGCAGTTCTTC; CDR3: CASSGLAGDGKNEQFF